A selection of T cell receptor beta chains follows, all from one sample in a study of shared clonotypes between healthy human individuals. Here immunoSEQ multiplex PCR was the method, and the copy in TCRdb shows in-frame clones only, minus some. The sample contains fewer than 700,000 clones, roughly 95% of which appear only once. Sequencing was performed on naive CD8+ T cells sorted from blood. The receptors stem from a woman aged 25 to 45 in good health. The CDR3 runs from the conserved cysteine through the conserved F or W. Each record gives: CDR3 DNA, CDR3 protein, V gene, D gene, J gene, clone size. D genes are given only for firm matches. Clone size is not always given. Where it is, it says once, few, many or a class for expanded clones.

DNA: TGTGCCAGTACGAGGACAGGAGACACCGGGGAGCTGTTTTTT
CDR3: CASTRTGDTGELFF
V: TRBV19
D: TRBD1
J: TRBJ2-2
size: .

DNA: TGTGCCAGCAGCTACGGAACAGGAGGAAACACCATATATTTT
CDR3: CASSYGTGGNTIYF
V: TRBV13
D: .
J: TRBJ1-3
size: once

DNA: TGCGCCAGCAGCTTGGGGACTAGCTCTAGCACAGATACGCAGTATTTT
CDR3: CASSLGTSSSTDTQYF
V: TRBV5-1
D: TRBD2
J: TRBJ2-3
size: .

DNA: TGTGCCAGCAGCTTGATAGGGGGCCCGTCCTACGAGCAGTACTTC
CDR3: CASSLIGGPSYEQYF
V: TRBV7-9
D: TRBD1
J: TRBJ2-7
size: once

DNA: TGTGCCAGCAGCTCTTTTAGGGGGTCGGCCAATCAGCCCCAGCATTTT
CDR3: CASSSFRGSANQPQHF
V: TRBV28
D: .
J: TRBJ1-5
size: .

DNA: TGTGCCAGCAGTCCCCTCCGGACTAGCGGCAATGAGCAGTTCTTC
CDR3: CASSPLRTSGNEQFF
V: TRBV28
D: TRBD2
J: TRBJ2-1
size: .

DNA: TGTGCCACCAGCCAGGGGAACACTGAAGCTTTCTTT
CDR3: CATSQGNTEAFF
V: TRBV15
D: .
J: TRBJ1-1
size: .

DNA: TGTGCCAGCAGCTTAGTGGAAGGGGACAATGAGCAGTTCTTC
CDR3: CASSLVEGDNEQFF
V: TRBV13
D: .
J: TRBJ2-1
size: .

DNA: TGTGCCACCAGCGCGGCATTAGCCTACGAGCAGTACTTC
CDR3: CATSAALAYEQYF
V: TRBV15
D: .
J: TRBJ2-7
size: .

DNA: TGCAGCGTTGAATCTCCCGTGAATCCCTACGAGCAGTACTTC
CDR3: CSVESPVNPYEQYF
V: TRBV29-1
D: .
J: TRBJ2-7
size: .

DNA: TGTGCCAGTAGTATAAGGGCGGCTAGCGGGATTTACGAGCAGTACTTC
CDR3: CASSIRAASGIYEQYF
V: TRBV19
D: TRBD2
J: TRBJ2-7
size: .

DNA: TGTGCCAGCAGTTTTTTGGGGCCCAGTTACGAGCAGTACTTC
CDR3: CASSFLGPSYEQYF
V: TRBV28
D: .
J: TRBJ2-7
size: .

DNA: TGTGCCAGCAGCTTAGATCAGGAAAGGGGAAGTGAAAAACTGTTTTTT
CDR3: CASSLDQERGSEKLFF
V: TRBV11-2
D: .
J: TRBJ1-4
size: .

DNA: TGTGCCAGCAGCTTACCAGGACAGACCTTCTTGAGGGGCTACACCTTC
CDR3: CASSLPGQTFLRGYTF
V: TRBV11-2
D: .
J: TRBJ1-2
size: .

DNA: TGTGCCAGCAGCCCAGTAAACAGGCTCCTAGACGAGCAGTACTTC
CDR3: CASSPVNRLLDEQYF
V: TRBV14
D: .
J: TRBJ2-7
size: .

DNA: TGTGCCAGCAGCTTCGGAGGCCCCTCCTACAATGAGCAGTTCTTC
CDR3: CASSFGGPSYNEQFF
V: TRBV11-2
D: .
J: TRBJ2-1
size: .

DNA: TGTGCCAGTAGTCCCCGGGACTCCTACGAGCAGTACTTC
CDR3: CASSPRDSYEQYF
V: TRBV19
D: .
J: TRBJ2-7
size: .

DNA: TGTGCCAGCAGTTTGGTACAGGGCGGCGAGCAGTACTTC
CDR3: CASSLVQGGEQYF
V: TRBV28
D: .
J: TRBJ2-7
size: .

DNA: TGTGCCAGCAGTCCGCCTCGGCTTGGGACAGCCCAAGCTTTCTTT
CDR3: CASSPPRLGTAQAFF
V: TRBV25-1
D: TRBD1
J: TRBJ1-1
size: .

DNA: TGCAGCGTTAGTCAGGGGTTCTACGAGCAGTACTTC
CDR3: CSVSQGFYEQYF
V: TRBV29-1
D: .
J: TRBJ2-7
size: .

DNA: TGTGCCAGTGGGGACTACGAGCAGTACTTC
CDR3: CASGDYEQYF
V: TRBV28
D: .
J: TRBJ2-7
size: .

DNA: TGTGCCAGCAGCTTAGTAGGACCCAACAATGAGCAGTTCTTC
CDR3: CASSLVGPNNEQFF
V: TRBV11-1
D: .
J: TRBJ2-1
size: .

DNA: TGTGCCAGCAGTGAAGGGATGGATAGCGCCACCTACGAGCAGTACTTC
CDR3: CASSEGMDSATYEQYF
V: TRBV2
D: .
J: TRBJ2-7
size: few

DNA: TGTGCCAGCAGGGAGGGCCGTCGAGAGACCCAGTACTTC
CDR3: CASREGRRETQYF
V: TRBV11-3
D: .
J: TRBJ2-5
size: .

DNA: TGTGCCAGCAGTTACAGTAATGAGCAGTTCTTC
CDR3: CASSYSNEQFF
V: TRBV6-5
D: .
J: TRBJ2-1
size: .

DNA: TGTGCCAGTAGTATAGAGTGGAGGGTAGGACTAGCGGGAGGACTTGGTACGCAGTATTTT
CDR3: CASSIEWRVGLAGGLGTQYF
V: TRBV19
D: TRBD2
J: TRBJ2-3
size: .

DNA: TGTGCCAGTAGTATAGATCTAGGACAGGGGCCGCCCTTGTCCTACGAGCAGTACTTC
CDR3: CASSIDLGQGPPLSYEQYF
V: TRBV19
D: TRBD1
J: TRBJ2-7
size: .

DNA: TGTGCCAGCAGCCTATACCGCTCTACAGGGCTCGGTTCTGGAAACACCATATATTTT
CDR3: CASSLYRSTGLGSGNTIYF
V: TRBV7-3
D: .
J: TRBJ1-3
size: .

DNA: TGTGCCAGTCGCGGTTGGAGGATGAACACTGAAGCTTTCTTT
CDR3: CASRGWRMNTEAFF
V: TRBV19
D: .
J: TRBJ1-1
size: .